This T cell receptor (beta chain) was captured in a study of shared clonotypes between healthy human individuals (dated by TCRdb to the early 2020s). In the study overall: The cohort comprised a couple of women and a few men aged 18 to 49 years. For each donor, CD4 naive and CD4 memory were each given three plates, CD8 naive was given two plates, and CD8 memory was given one plate. To estimate repertoire size and how much clonotype sharing occurs between individuals, the study deeply sequenced the blood TCR repertoires of 5 or 6 healthy adults. Libraries were prepared and TCR repertoires were sequenced by different laboratories using diverse techniques, in order to increase sequencing depth and limit assay-specific biases. Per donor, leukapheresis produced somewhere between about 0.85 and 8.9 billion PBMCs. Overall study outcomes, separate from this receptor: Because the study included only a small number of donors, the genetic and exposure-history diversity represented was limited. Even with the large sequencing depth, rarefaction of the sorted-subset datasets indicated that sequencing was incomplete. Clonotypes shared by all four sorted-subset donors showed higher generation probabilities than non-shared clonotypes. Only blood was sampled, and tissue TCR repertoires likely differ from those in blood. Based on pairwise subsampling, the degree of clonotype sharing among donors was expected to be affected by sequencing depth. Sharing across a handful of donors was observed for approximately 5% of naive CD4, over 3% of naive CD8, 2% to 2.5% of memory CD4, and over 0.3% of memory CD8 clonotypes. Naive subsets generally had larger estimated clonotype richness than memory subsets did.

As regards this clone: This clone's antigen is unknown. Base qualities are not provided; no much larger clone lies one nucleotide away.

TCR CDR3 regions were amplified from genomic DNA by multiplex PCR using the deep immunoSEQ assay. Extracted genomic DNA from each cell subset was distributed evenly across all wells of several immunoSEQ 96-well plates, and each plate was treated as a replicate. For sorted subsets, approximately 200 ng of genomic DNA, equivalent to tens of thousands of T cell genomes, went into each replicate PCR. Purified libraries were measured with a Qubit 3.0 fluorometer, size-checked on a Bioanalyzer 2100, and measured again with the KAPA Library Quantification kit. Every immunoSEQ 96-well plate was sequenced on a separate single-read 150-cycle Illumina NextSeq 550 flow cell. The original methods were these. The immunoSEQ output contained only junctional sequences without quality scores, so filtering could not match that applied to full-length reads. Sequences were annotated with PyIR, a Python wrapper for IgBLAST v1.9, and V/J genes and CDR3 were assigned using IMGT germline references. Reads were removed for weak V/J assignments (E-value above 1e-6), missing CDR3, stop codons, out-of-frame junctions, or ambiguous translated residues. V3J clonotypes were defined as sequences sharing the same inferred V gene, J gene, and CDR3 amino acid sequence. The percentage overlap between two repertoires was calculated by dividing the number of shared unique clonotypes by the size of the smaller repertoire. Richness of each repertoire was evaluated using RTK rarefaction, the Chao1 estimator, and Recon v2.1 estimates of unobserved clonotypes. OLGA was used to compute generation probabilities for all TCRbeta clonotypes that the gDNA method yielded from a handful of donors. TCRdb mirrors the immuneACCESS table, restricted to in-frame sequences. Some clones are absent from its copies; in checked studies, under half trace to an unresolved V gene, and the reason for the others is unknown. Clone size and the V and J calls come from that table; the DNA yielded D and trimming. This sample has approximately 400,000 clones in its table, and about 96% of those were observed once. The top ten clones comprise approximately 0.3% of the sample.

Healthy HIV-negative adults with no recently reported acute infections or vaccinations were included as donors. Only Caucasian adults living in Nashville, Tennessee, USA were represented among the donors. The CD8 memory samples were a combination of magnetically selected CD45RO+ cells and CCR7-negative CD45RA+ effector memory (TemRA) cells. Blood was obtained by leukapheresis, after which PBMCs were separated by Ficoll-Histopaque density gradient centrifugation and cryopreserved in liquid nitrogen vapor phase. Purity and quantity of every magnetically sorted T cell population were checked by analytical flow cytometry. Each sorted fraction had its genomic DNA isolated and then quantified by UV absorbance on a Nanodrop 2000c. At the junction V is shortened by 6 bases and J by 7 bases, with 15 bases in between. Its CDR3 holds 12 amino acids, cysteine through phenylalanine. Just the 36-base CDR3 DNA is kept, in frame starting at base 1. Reading the germline V gene gives CDR1 SQVTM and CDR2 ANQGSEA.

This receptor was obtained from a man younger than 40 in good health. The chain is encoded by TRBV29-1 joined to TRBJ1-2; the best D guess is TRBD1, with 5 bases matching. The sample consisted of memory CD8+ T cells sorted from blood. Per the publication, the cell subset or site label means: CD45RO+ cells pooled with CCR7-negative TemRA cells. CDR3 loop: CSVITGVRGYTF. The nucleotides read TGCAGCGTAATTACGGGGGTACGTGGCTACACCTTC.